This passage covers 16 T cell receptor beta chains from one sample sequenced in a study of cytomegalovirus exposure and HLA in healthy donors. The method was immunoSEQ multiplex PCR; TCRdb's version includes in-frame clones alone and lacks a portion of them. The sample lists roughly 100,000 clones, roughly 90% occurring once. Sequenced input: PBMCs. Receptors were obtained from a young woman in good health and CMV-seropositive.

The gene calls are TRBV4-3 and TRBJ1-6; maybe TRBD1 (6 bases). The CDR3 length is 16 residues. Germline CDR1 LGHNA, CDR2 YSLEER. Trimming took 0 bases from V and 10 from J, leaving 16 bases between them. CDR3: CASSQDQGLAGSPLHF. The CDR3 nucleotides read TGCGCCAGCAGCCAAGACCAGGGGTTGGCAGGGTCACCCCTCCACTTT.

This clone has only one observation. This chain uses TRBV28 with TRBJ1-2; tentatively, D is TRBD1 (5 bases). The CDR3 is 16 residues long. CDR1 is MDHEN, CDR2 SYDVKM, per germline. V was shortened by 2 bases and J by 5 bases, with 18 bases between the two germline ends. For the CDR3, the DNA is TGTGCCAGCAGTTTACAGGGTAATAGGTGGCGGTATGGCTACACCTTC. This encodes CASSLQGNRWRYGYTF.

The V and J genes are TRBV5-1 and TRBJ2-2; tentative D call: TRBD1 (6 bases). Germline CDR1 SGHRS, CDR2 YFSETQ. The V and J ends lost 0 bases and 7 bases respectively, with 16 bases between them. The CDR3 covers 16 residues. CDR3 protein: CASSLVGQGIIGELFF. For the CDR3, the DNA is TGCGCCAGCAGCTTGGTCGGTCAGGGGATCATCGGGGAGCTGTTTTTT.

The J gene is TRBJ1-1, the V gene TRBV4-3, with D perhaps TRBD1 (5 bases). Trimming took 1 base from V and 7 from J, leaving 16 bases between them. The germline CDR1 and CDR2 sequences are LGHNA and YSLEER. CDR3 length: 15 residues. In nucleotides, the CDR3 is TGCGCCAGCAGCCAAGGCGCCGGGACTTGGGATGAAGCTTTCTTT. It specifies CASSQGAGTWDEAFF.

The V call is TRBV2, the J call TRBJ2-3; TRBD1 matches 7 bases. The CDR3 has 16 residues. V shed 6 bases, J shed 4 bases, and the junction held 13 bases outside the gene matches. Germline values: CDR1 SNHLY, CDR2 FYNNEI. The chain's CDR3 is CASSGFAGGTSDTQYF. As DNA, the CDR3 is TGTGCCAGCAGCGGGTTCGCAGGGGGTACCTCAGATACGCAGTATTTT.

The gene calls are TRBV19 and TRBJ2-1, with D hard to call. The V end lost 6 bases, the J end lost 6 bases, and 9 bases lay between the germline ends. This CDR3 is 12 amino acids long. The germline V gene has CDR1 LNHDA and CDR2 SQIVND (reference sequence). The CDR3 coding sequence is TGTGCCAGTAGCGGTCCTCCCAATGAGCAGTTCTTC. This encodes CASSGPPNEQFF. The variable domain in full, completed from reference TRBV19 and TRBJ2-1, reads DGGITQSPKYLFRKEGQNVTLSCEQNLNHDAMYWYRQDPGQGLRLIYYSQIVNDFQKGDIAEGYSVSREKKESFPLTVTSAQKNPTAFYLCASSGPPNEQFFGPGTRLTVL.

The rearrangement uses TRBV4-3 and TRBJ2-1, with D perhaps TRBD1 (6 bases). Germline V gives CDR1 LGHNA, CDR2 YSLEER. With 0 bases removed from V and 6 bases from J, the gap between germline ends came to 12 bases. The CDR3 spans 15 residues. CDR3 region: CASSQDRGGLNEQFF. As DNA, the CDR3 is TGCGCCAGCAGCCAAGATCGTGGGGGCCTCAATGAGCAGTTCTTC.

This chain connects TRBV6-5 to TRBJ1-6, with a weak D call TRBD1 (6 bases). V lost 0 bases and J lost 10, with 10 bases in between. The CDR3 is made up of 14 amino acids. Germline CDR1 reads MNHEY; CDR2 reads SVGAGI. The CDR3 is CASSYSDRLSPLHF. In DNA, the CDR3 is TGTGCCAGCAGTTACTCCGACAGGTTGTCACCCCTCCACTTT.

The chain is built from TRBV7-9 and TRBJ1-1, with a weak D call TRBD1 (5 bases). Looked up from germline, CDR1 is SEHNR and CDR2 is FQNEAQ (reference sequence). V shed 1 base and J shed 1 base, with 7 bases lying between them. The CDR3 runs to 14 residues. The CDR3 reads CASSLVTGNTEAFF. CDR3 nucleotides: TGTGCCAGCAGCTTAGTTACAGGGAACACTGAAGCTTTCTTT.

The chain employs TRBV10-2 and TRBJ2-4; D not resolved. V was shortened by 2 bases and J by 1 base, with 9 bases between the two germline ends. Germline V CDR1 and CDR2: WSHSY, SAAADI. The CDR3 has 15 amino acids. CDR3 amino acids: CASSEGSGAKNIQYF. The CDR3 nucleotides read TGCGCCAGCAGTGAGGGGTCAGGTGCCAAAAACATTCAGTACTTC.

This clone was detected only a few times. The V call is TRBV25-1, the J call TRBJ1-2; D gene uncertain. Germline V gene sequence: CDR1 MGHDK, CDR2 SYGVNS. Trimming removed 2 bases at V and 3 bases at J, with 16 bases between. This CDR3 region has 16 residues. The CDR3 reads CASSETRGSLHYGYTF. CDR3 nucleotide sequence: TGTGCCAGCAGTGAAACGCGAGGCAGTTTGCACTATGGCTACACCTTC.

This clone was found once. The chain is built from TRBV30 and TRBJ1-5; D remains unclear. The CDR3 covers 14 residues. Germline V CDR1 and CDR2: GTSNPN, SVGIG (reference sequence). The ends were cut back, 0 bases at V and 3 bases at J, with 9 bases in the middle. The CDR3 DNA follows: TGTGCCTGGAGTGTACTTCGGTACAATCAGCCCCAGCATTTT. This codes for CAWSVLRYNQPQHF.

The rearrangement uses TRBV6-5 and TRBJ1-6; possible D gene TRBD1, 6 bases. The V and J ends lost 0 bases and 10 bases respectively, with 13 bases between them. This CDR3 contains 15 residues. The germline V gene has CDR1 MNHEY and CDR2 SVGAGI. The CDR3 loop reads CASSYSSGAKSPLHF. In DNA form, the CDR3 reads TGTGCCAGCAGTTACTCGTCAGGGGCCAAATCACCCCTCCACTTT.

This clone was counted once. The V gene is TRBV30, the J gene TRBJ2-7; possible D gene TRBD2, 5 bases. CDR1 and CDR2 (germline): GTSNPN, SVGIG (reference sequence). V gave up 3 bases and J gave up 3 bases, with 15 bases separating them. The CDR3 has 14 amino acids. The CDR3 DNA reads TGTGCCTGGAGCGCGACCGGGAAAGGCTACGAGCAGTACTTC. Its protein is CAWSATGKGYEQYF. Full variable domain (remainder filled in from reference TRBV30 and TRBJ2-7): SQTIHQWPATLVQPVGSPLSLECTVEGTSNPNLYWYRQAAGRGLQLLFYSVGIGQISSEVPQNLSASRPQDRQFILSSKKLLLSDSGFYLCAWSATGKGYEQYFGPGTRLTVT.

This clone came up a few times. The rearrangement links TRBV4-1 to TRBJ2-7; 8 bases align to TRBD1. The trim removed 6 bases at V and 1 base at J, leaving 8 bases unmatched. CDR1 and CDR2 (germline): MGHRA, YSYEKL. CDR3 length: 15 amino acids. The CDR3 nucleotides are TGCGCCAGCAGGGACAGACAGGGGTCGTCCTACGAGCAGTACTTC. It specifies CASRDRQGSSYEQYF.

This clone has just one count. The genes are TRBV5-8 and TRBJ2-4; 13 bases line up with TRBD2. The V segment lost 4 bases and the J segment 0 bases; nucleotides outside the gene matches: 10. The CDR3 sequence is 19 residues long. The germline CDR1 and CDR2 sequences are SGHTS and YDEGEE. CDR3: CASSRGLAGRELAKNIQYF. CDR3 bases: TGTGCCAGCAGCCGGGGACTAGCGGGGAGGGAGCTAGCCAAAAACATTCAGTACTTC.